This T cell receptor (beta chain) derives from a study of shared clonotypes between healthy human individuals. The CDR3 is 13 amino acids. V was pared by 6 bases and J by 4 bases, with 12 bases between. Germline lookup yields CDR1 MNHEY and CDR2 SVGAGI. Measured with immunoSEQ multiplex PCR; TCRdb has only the in-frame clones, and not every one. The sample holds some 1.5 million clones, approximately 98% seen once. The sequence came from a man aged 25-40 years in good health. Material: naive CD4+ T cells sorted from blood. Indicated subset: CD45RA+ positively selected. The rearrangement joins TRBV6-5 to TRBJ2-5; D may be TRBD1 (6 bases). CDR3 region: CASSPTGPETQYF. As DNA, the CDR3 is TGTGCCAGCAGCCCGACAGGCCCAGAGACCCAGTACTTC.